Presented here are 26 T cell receptor beta chains from one specimen sequenced in a study of blood T cell repertoires in COVID-19. TCRdb keeps only in-frame clones here, not all; method: immunoSEQ multiplex PCR. The table includes some 150,000 clones, around 80% detected once. The sample taken for sequencing was peripheral blood. Source of these receptors: a human donor in a cohort sampled during active COVID-19.

This sequence joins TRBV5-4 and TRBJ2-5; 7 nucleotides match TRBD1. The V gene end was trimmed by 0 bases and the J gene end by 1 base; junction bases not matched to a gene: 0. Germline V gene data show CDR1 as SGHNT and CDR2 as YYREEE (reference sequence). This CDR3 has 14 amino acids. DNA of the CDR3: TGTGCCAGCAGCTTGGGGGACAGCCAAGAGACCCAGTACTTC. This sequence encodes CASSLGDSQETQYF.

This chain uses TRBV6-6 with TRBJ2-1; 12 nucleotides agree with TRBD1. The V gene's germline CDR1 is MNHNY and CDR2 SVGAGI (reference sequence). This CDR3 spans 16 amino acids. The junction had 11 bases not matched to a gene; V was cut back by 7 bases and J by 7 bases. The CDR3 DNA follows: TGTGCCAGCACCATTATTCCGGGACAGGGGGCGAATGAGCAGTTCTTC. Encoded protein: CASTIIPGQGANEQFF.

This rearrangement joins TRBV7-9 to TRBJ2-5, with D uncertain. Germline CDR1 is SEHNR and CDR2 is FQNEAQ (reference sequence). CDR3 length equals 13 residues. V was pared by 5 bases and J by 2 bases, with 9 bases between. In DNA, the CDR3 is TGTGCCAGCAGCGCGAGAGGTCAAGAGACCCAGTACTTC. This encodes CASSARGQETQYF.

The rearrangement uses TRBV5-4 and TRBJ2-1, with 11 bases that match TRBD2. Germline CDR1 is SGHNT and CDR2 is YYREEE (reference sequence). V was pared by 5 bases and J by 5 bases, with 6 bases of the junction left unmatched. CDR3 length: 15 residues. As DNA, the CDR3 is TGTGCCAGCAGTCCCACTAGCGGGGGACACAATGAGCAGTTCTTC. Protein sequence: CASSPTSGGHNEQFF.

This clone appeared a single time. This chain uses TRBV7-9 with TRBJ2-2, with TRBD2 matching 8 bases. In germline, CDR1 is SEHNR, CDR2 FQNEAQ (reference sequence). The CDR3 has 16 amino acids. The V and J ends lost 2 bases and 6 bases, in that order; junction bases with no gene match: 8. The CDR3 DNA reads TGTGCCAGCAGCTTACCGGGACTAGGAACGTCCGGGGAGCTGTTTTTT. Protein sequence: CASSLPGLGTSGELFF.

The gene calls are TRBV11-2 and TRBJ2-7, with D possibly TRBD1 on 6 matching bases. Trimming cost V 6 bases and J 1 base, with 10 bases left between them. The germline V gene encodes CDR1 SGHAT and CDR2 FQNNGV. The CDR3 is 13 amino acids. CDR3 residues: CASRWTASYEQYF. In nucleotides, the CDR3 is TGTGCCAGCAGGTGGACAGCTTCCTACGAGCAGTACTTC. Variable domain in full (rest from reference TRBV11-2 and TRBJ2-7): EAGVAQSPRYKIIEKRQSVAFWCNPISGHATLYWYQQILGQGPKLLIQFQNNGVVDDSQLPKDRFSAERLKGVDSTLKIQPAKLEDSAVYLCASRWTASYEQYFGPGTRLTVT.

This rearrangement joins TRBV27 to TRBJ1-5, with 11 bases matching TRBD1. CDR3 size: 17 residues. Per germline, CDR1 MNHEY and CDR2 SMNVEV (reference sequence). V lost 5 bases, J lost 5 bases, and 11 bases stayed unmatched. The CDR3 nucleotides read TGTGCCAGCAGTGCACGCTGGACAGGGGGCGCCGATCAGCCCCAGCATTTT. Protein: CASSARWTGGADQPQHF.

The J gene is TRBJ2-7, the V gene TRBV5-1; 11 positions match TRBD2. CDR3 length: 15 residues. V lost 1 base to trimming and J lost 3 bases; unmatched junction nucleotides: 3. Germline-derived CDR1 and CDR2 are SGHRS and YFSETQ. The CDR3 loop is CASSLTSGGLYEQYF. In DNA form, the CDR3 reads TGCGCCAGCAGCTTGACTAGCGGGGGTCTCTACGAGCAGTACTTC.

The chain uses TRBV15 and TRBJ1-5, with a tentative D call TRBD1 (6 bases). Trimming removed 3 bases from V and 4 bases from J, with 16 bases in between. The germline V gene has CDR1 LNHNV and CDR2 YYDKDF (reference sequence). The CDR3 is 16 amino acids. The CDR3 sequence is CATSRDGQNPNQPQHF. CDR3 DNA sequence: TGTGCCACCAGCAGGGACGGACAGAACCCTAATCAGCCCCAGCATTTT.

The CDR3 region has the DNA TGTGCTAGCGCCACTAGCGGGGCCTCTGGGGCCAACGTCCTGACTTTC. It specifies CASATSGASGANVLTF. The gene calls are TRBV7-7 and TRBJ2-6, with 10 nucleotides matching TRBD2. The CDR3 covers 16 residues. CDR1 is SSHAT, CDR2 FNYEAQ, per germline (reference sequence).

The genes are TRBV3-1 (or the pseudogene TRBV3-2) and TRBJ2-1; D may be TRBD2 (5 bases). V was clipped by 1 base and J by 8 bases, with 12 bases between them. The germline V gene has CDR1 LGHDT and CDR2 YNNKEL (reference sequence). The CDR3 sequence is 14 residues long. The CDR3 sequence is CASSQVRGSHEQFF. The CDR3 DNA reads as TGTGCCAGCAGCCAAGTTAGAGGGTCCCATGAGCAGTTCTTC.

J is TRBJ1-1 and V is TRBV5-8; D ambiguous. In germline, CDR1 is SGHTS, CDR2 YDEGEE. The CDR3 loop spans 16 amino acids. V gave up 0 bases and J gave up 1 base, with 13 bases separating them. The CDR3 region is CASSLDSSEWNTEAFF. The DNA of the CDR3 is TGTGCCAGCAGCTTGGACAGCTCGGAATGGAACACTGAAGCTTTCTTT. The complete variable domain, with remaining parts taken from reference TRBV5-8 and TRBJ1-1, reads EAGVTQSPTHLIKTRGQQATLRCSPISGHTSVYWYQQALGLGLQFLLWYDEGEERNRGNFPPRFSGRQFPNYSSELNVNALELEDSALYLCASSLDSSEWNTEAFFGQGTRLTVV.

J is TRBJ2-2 and V is TRBV6-4, with D unclear. Trimming pared 5 bases from V and 2 bases from J, leaving 9 bases between. Looked up from germline, CDR1 is MRHNA and CDR2 is SNTAGT. This CDR3 comprises 14 residues. CDR3 sequence (DNA): TGTGCCAGCAGTCCCACTTCTAACACCGGGGAGCTGTTTTTT. It codes for CASSPTSNTGELFF.

The chain joins TRBV21-1 to TRBJ2-7; the table's D gene call, TRBD1, was not cross checked with the DNA. TRBV21-1 is deemed a pseudogene. The CDR3 is 16 amino acids. CDR3 in DNA: TGTGCCAGCAGCAATATGCCCCGGGACAGGGGGCCCGAGCAGTACTTC. This translates into CASSNMPRDRGPEQYF.

The chain joins TRBV19 to TRBJ1-5; 7 bases are shared with TRBD1. The CDR3 totals 15 residues. Trimming at V came to 3 bases and at J to 4 bases, leaving 6 bases not matched to a gene. Germline V gene data show CDR1 as LNHDA and CDR2 as SQIVND (reference sequence). The CDR3, as DNA: TGTGCCAGTAGTATTAGGGGGCTCATAAATCAGCCCCAGCATTTT. It codes for CASSIRGLINQPQHF.

CDR3 DNA: TGCGCCAGCAGCCCGGCAGGGGGGTTCTCCTACGAGCAGTACTTC. Protein product: CASSPAGGFSYEQYF. V and J are TRBV5-1 and TRBJ2-7; TRBD1 is a possible D gene (7 bases). The CDR3 loop spans 15 amino acids. The V gene lost 4 bases and the J gene lost 0 bases, with 14 bases spanning the gap. CDR1 SGHRS and CDR2 YFSETQ come from the germline V gene.

The rearrangement joins TRBV7-2 to TRBJ1-5; 8 bases agree with TRBD1. The CDR3 contains 13 residues. Germline values: CDR1 SGHTA, CDR2 FQGNSA. The V gene end was trimmed by 4 bases and the J gene end by 7 bases; junction bases not matched to a gene: 3. The CDR3 coding sequence is TGTGCCAGCAGCTCGGACAGGGAGCAGCCCCAGCATTTT. Its translation is CASSSDREQPQHF.

The V gene is TRBV10-3, the J gene TRBJ1-1, with 9 nucleotides matching TRBD1. J gave up 5 bases and V 2 bases, and 6 bases lay outside the gene matches. CDR3 size: 15 residues. Per the germline V gene, CDR1 is ENHRY and CDR2 is SYGVKD. CDR3 sequence reads: CAISEVGTGSTEAFF. DNA of the CDR3: TGTGCCATCAGTGAGGTTGGGACAGGGAGTACTGAAGCTTTCTTT.

Concerning this clone: This specimen includes other DNA sequences encoding the same CDR3. This chain connects TRBV7-2 to TRBJ1-2, with 10 positions matching TRBD1. CDR3 length equals 15 residues. Germline loops: CDR1 SGHTA, CDR2 FQGNSA. V lost 5 bases to trimming and J lost 3 bases; unmatched junction nucleotides: 6. The CDR3 DNA follows: TGTGCCAGCAGCCCTCGACAGGGGGCCTACTATGGCTACACCTTC. Translating gives CASSPRQGAYYGYTF. Supplemented by reference TRBV7-2 and TRBJ1-2, the full variable domain reads GAGVSQSPSNKVTEKGKDVELRCDPISGHTALYWYRQSLGQGLEFLIYFQGNSAPDKSGLPSDRFSAERTGGSVSTLTIQRTQQEDSAVYLCASSPRQGAYYGYTFGSGTRLTVV.

The chain joins TRBV4-3 to TRBJ2-3; 9 bases are a match to TRBD2. Germline trimming cut 0 bases from V and 6 bases from J; bases unmatched to any gene: 10. The CDR3 is 17 amino acids. The germline V gene has CDR1 LGHNA and CDR2 YSLEER. The CDR3 region has the DNA TGCGCCAGCAGCCAAGACATCGGACTAGCGCAGGTGGATACGCAGTATTTT. Translation gives CASSQDIGLAQVDTQYF.

This clone appeared many times. The rearrangement links TRBV5-1 to TRBJ2-1; 9 nucleotides agree with TRBD2. Trimming at V came to 7 bases and at J to 0 bases, leaving 8 bases not matched to a gene. In germline, CDR1 is SGHRS, CDR2 YFSETQ. The CDR3 has 16 residues. The CDR3 bases are TGCGCCAGCCGGCTAGCGGGGACCAGCTCCTACAATGAGCAGTTCTTC. It yields the protein CASRLAGTSSYNEQFF. Drawing the rest from reference TRBV5-1 and TRBJ2-1, the complete variable domain is KAGVTQTPRYLIKTRGQQVTLSCSPISGHRSVSWYQQTPGQGLQFLFEYFSETQRNKGNFPGRFSGRQFSNSRSEMNVSTLELGDSALYLCASRLAGTSSYNEQFFGPGTRLTVL.

The CDR3 DNA reads as TGTGCCAGCAAGGTGGCTAGCGGGAAGGAGACCCAGTACTTC. Translating it yields CASKVASGKETQYF. The rearrangement links TRBV3-1 (or the pseudogene TRBV3-2) to TRBJ2-5, with 9 bases lining up with TRBD2. The germline gives CDR1 LGHDT, CDR2 YNNKEL (reference sequence). V shed 7 bases, J shed 5 bases, and the junction held 8 bases outside the gene matches. The CDR3 sequence is 14 residues long.

The gene calls are TRBV7-3 and TRBJ2-3, with 12 bases matching TRBD1. Unmatched junction bases numbered 6, after V lost 4 bases and J lost 1 base. The CDR3 extends over 17 amino acids. Germline CDR1 reads SGHTA; CDR2 reads FQGTGA. This CDR3 is CASSSGQGAVGTDTQYF. The CDR3 DNA follows: TGTGCCAGCAGCTCGGGACAGGGGGCGGTGGGCACAGATACGCAGTATTTT.

V is TRBV11-1 and J is TRBJ2-5; D is possibly TRBD2 (5 bases). In germline, CDR1 is SGHAT, CDR2 FQDESV (reference sequence). The CDR3 extends over 16 amino acids. Between the trimmed V and J ends, which lost 3 bases and 3 bases, there was a span of 17 bases. CDR3 sequence: CASSLVHGEWEETQYF. The CDR3 DNA is TGTGCCAGCAGCTTGGTGCATGGGGAGTGGGAAGAGACCCAGTACTTC.

The genes are TRBV7-2 and TRBJ1-5, with 10 bases lining up with TRBD1. Germline V gene sequence: CDR1 SGHTA, CDR2 FQGNSA. J lost 6 bases, V lost 1 base, and 3 bases had no gene match. This CDR3 is 15 amino acids long. The CDR3 region has the DNA TGTGCCAGCAGCTTAGAGGGACAGGGGATTCAGCCCCAGCATTTT. Residues: CASSLEGQGIQPQHF.

The J gene is TRBJ2-7, the V gene TRBV7-8; 7 bases match TRBD1. CDR3 size: 14 residues. Germline assignment: CDR1 SGHVS and CDR2 FQNEAQ. V trimming: 0 bases; J trimming: 2 bases; junction bases outside the gene matches: 1. The CDR3 loop reads CASSLATGTYEQYF. The CDR3 DNA reads TGTGCCAGCAGCTTAGCGACAGGGACCTACGAGCAGTACTTC. The full variable domain, completed using reference TRBV7-8 and TRBJ2-7, is GAGVSQSPRYKVAKRGQDVALRCDPISGHVSLFWYQQALGQGPEFLTYFQNEAQLDKSGLPSDRFFAERPEGSVSTLKIQRTQQEDSAVYLCASSLATGTYEQYFGPGTRLTVT.